This T cell receptor (beta chain) was sequenced in a study of cytomegalovirus exposure and HLA in healthy donors. The PCR made use of 60 Vbeta and 13 Jbeta primers. TCRdb keeps only in-frame clones here, not all; method: immunoSEQ multiplex PCR. The table shows more than 110,000 clones, with nearly 80% occurring only once. Donors were nominally healthy when sampled, though unrecorded immune exposures were likely. Study-wide results and caveats: Cytomegalovirus association was assigned to approximately 160 TCR beta chains. In a later analysis, most CMV-associated TCR beta chains appeared HLA-restricted. TRBV6-2, TRBV6-3 and some other V segments were excluded as indistinguishable.

As to this clone: What it binds is not known.

The length of the CDR3 is 13 residues. V was shortened by 4 bases and J by 0 bases, with 4 bases between the two germline ends. CDR1 is SNHLY, CDR2 FYNNEI, per germline. Sequencing was carried out using PBMCs. The TCR was taken from a male donor in good health and CMV-seronegative. V usage is TRBV2 and J usage is TRBJ1-3, with D uncertain. DNA for the CDR3: TGTGCCAGCAGTGTCCTCTCTGGAAACACCATATATTTT. The encoded protein is CASSVLSGNTIYF.